The 2 T cell receptor beta chains below were found in one sample sequenced in a study of beta chain features in type 1 diabetes. The entirety of the isolated RNA underwent reverse transcription, so expressed TCRB transcripts were sequenced. This table comes from immunoSEQ multiplex PCR, and its TCRdb copy is limited to in-frame clones, with some not included. The sample consists of about 400,000 clones, over 9.5% of them appearing once. General study results and limits: All four CD4+ subsets from Type 1 diabetes patients carried moderately but significantly shorter TCRB CDR3s.

No antigen has been assigned to these receptors. Sequencing was carried out using naive CD4+ T cells from blood. Receptors originate from a woman aged 18 to 35 with type 1 diabetes.

This clone was counted only a few times. The chain uses TRBV21-1 and TRBJ2-5; the D call TRBD2 from the table was never checked on the DNA. TRBV21-1 is recorded as a pseudogene. The CDR3 has 16 amino acids. CDR3 in amino acids: CASSKAVERELGTQYF. CDR3 nucleotides: TGTGCCAGCAGCAAAGCCGTCGAGCGGGAGTTAGGGACCCAGTACTTC.

The chain employs TRBV2 and TRBJ2-1; a weak D match, TRBD2 (5 bases). Germline CDR1 and CDR2: SNHLY and FYNNEI. V lost 4 bases and J 2 bases, leaving 9 bases between the germline ends. CDR3 length: 14 amino acids. The CDR3, as DNA: TGTGCCAGCAGTGGGGAGAAGACCTACAATGAGCAGTTCTTC. Its protein is CASSGEKTYNEQFF.